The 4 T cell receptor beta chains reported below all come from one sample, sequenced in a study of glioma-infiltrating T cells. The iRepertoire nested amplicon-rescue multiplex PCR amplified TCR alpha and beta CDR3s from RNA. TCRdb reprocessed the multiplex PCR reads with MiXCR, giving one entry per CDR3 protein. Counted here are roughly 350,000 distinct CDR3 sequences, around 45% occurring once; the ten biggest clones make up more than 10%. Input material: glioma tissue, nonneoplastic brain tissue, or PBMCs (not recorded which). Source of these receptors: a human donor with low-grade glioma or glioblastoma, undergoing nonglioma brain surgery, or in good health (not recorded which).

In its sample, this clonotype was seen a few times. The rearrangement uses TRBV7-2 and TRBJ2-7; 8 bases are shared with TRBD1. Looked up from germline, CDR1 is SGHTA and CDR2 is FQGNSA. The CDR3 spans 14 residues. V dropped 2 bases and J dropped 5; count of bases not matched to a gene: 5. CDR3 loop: CASSLFTGGNEQYF. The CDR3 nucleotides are TGTGCCAGCAGCTTATTTACAGGGGGTAACGAGCAGTACTTC.

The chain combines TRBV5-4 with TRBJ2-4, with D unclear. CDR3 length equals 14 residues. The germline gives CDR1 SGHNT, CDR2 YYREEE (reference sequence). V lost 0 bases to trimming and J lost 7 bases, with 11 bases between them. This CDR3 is CASSLDQNGNIQYF. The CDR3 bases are TGTGCCAGCAGCTTGGATCAGAATGGGAACATTCAGTACTTC.

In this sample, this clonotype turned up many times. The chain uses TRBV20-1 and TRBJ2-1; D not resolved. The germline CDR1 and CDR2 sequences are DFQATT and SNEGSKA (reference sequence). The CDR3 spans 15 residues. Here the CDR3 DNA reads TGCAGCGGCCTGGGGATAGGTTCCCCTCGCAATGAGCAGTTCTTC. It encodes CSGLGIGSPRNEQFF.

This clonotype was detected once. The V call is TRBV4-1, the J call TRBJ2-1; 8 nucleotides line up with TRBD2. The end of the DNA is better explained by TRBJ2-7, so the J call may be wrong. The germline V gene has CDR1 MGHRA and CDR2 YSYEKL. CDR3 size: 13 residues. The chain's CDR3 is CASSQSGSREQYF. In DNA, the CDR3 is TGCGCCAGCAGCCAAAGCGGGAGCCGGGAGCAGTACTTC.